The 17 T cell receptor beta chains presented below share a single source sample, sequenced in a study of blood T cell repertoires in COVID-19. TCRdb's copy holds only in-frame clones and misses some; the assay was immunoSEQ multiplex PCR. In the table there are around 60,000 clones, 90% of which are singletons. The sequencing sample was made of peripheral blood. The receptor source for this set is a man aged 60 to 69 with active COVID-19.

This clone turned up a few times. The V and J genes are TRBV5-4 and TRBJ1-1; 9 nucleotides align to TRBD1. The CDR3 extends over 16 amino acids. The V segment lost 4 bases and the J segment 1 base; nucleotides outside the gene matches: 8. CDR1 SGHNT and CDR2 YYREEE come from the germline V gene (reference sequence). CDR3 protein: CASSPGQGIKNTEAFF. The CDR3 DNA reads TGTGCCAGCAGCCCGGGACAGGGTATTAAGAACACTGAAGCTTTCTTT.

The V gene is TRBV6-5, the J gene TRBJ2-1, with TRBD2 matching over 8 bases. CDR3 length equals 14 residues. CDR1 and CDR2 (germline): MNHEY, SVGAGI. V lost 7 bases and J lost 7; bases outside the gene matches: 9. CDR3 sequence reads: CASMDYGRGNEQFF. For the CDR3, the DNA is TGTGCCAGCATGGACTACGGGAGGGGGAATGAGCAGTTCTTC.

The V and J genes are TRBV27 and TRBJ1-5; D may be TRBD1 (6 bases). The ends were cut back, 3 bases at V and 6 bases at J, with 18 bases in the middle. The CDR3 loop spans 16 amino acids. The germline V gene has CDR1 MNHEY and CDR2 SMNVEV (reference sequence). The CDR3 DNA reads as TGTGCCAGCAGTTTTACAGGGATCGGGGCGGGTCAGCCCCAGCATTTT. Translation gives CASSFTGIGAGQPQHF.

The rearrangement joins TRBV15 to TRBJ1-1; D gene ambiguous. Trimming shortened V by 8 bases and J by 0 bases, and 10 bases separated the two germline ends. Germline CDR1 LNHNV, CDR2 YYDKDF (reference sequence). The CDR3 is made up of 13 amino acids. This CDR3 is CATGTAVNTEAFF. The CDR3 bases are TGTGCCACCGGAACAGCGGTGAACACTGAAGCTTTCTTT. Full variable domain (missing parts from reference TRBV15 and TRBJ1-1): DAMVIQNPRYQVTQFGKPVTLSCSQTLNHNVMYWYQQKSSQAPKLLFHYYDKDFNNEADTPDNFQSRRPNTSFCFLDIRSPGLGDTAMYLCATGTAVNTEAFFGQGTRLTVV.

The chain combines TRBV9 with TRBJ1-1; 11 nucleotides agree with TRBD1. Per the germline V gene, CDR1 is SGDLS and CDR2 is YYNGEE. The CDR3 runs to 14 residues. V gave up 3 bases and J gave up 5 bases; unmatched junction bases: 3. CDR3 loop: CASSEGTGGTEAFF. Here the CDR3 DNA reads TGTGCCAGCAGCGAAGGGACAGGGGGGACTGAAGCTTTCTTT. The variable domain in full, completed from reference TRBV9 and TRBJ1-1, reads DSGVTQTPKHLITATGQRVTLRCSPRSGDLSVYWYQQSLDQGLQFLIQYYNGEERAKGNILERFSAQQFPDLHSELNLSSLELGDSALYFCASSEGTGGTEAFFGQGTRLTVV.

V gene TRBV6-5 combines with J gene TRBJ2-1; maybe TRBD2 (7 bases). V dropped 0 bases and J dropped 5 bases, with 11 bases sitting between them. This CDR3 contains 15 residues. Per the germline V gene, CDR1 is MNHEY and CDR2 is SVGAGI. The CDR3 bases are TGTGCCAGCAGTTACTCGGGGGGGCGAAACAATGAGCAGTTCTTC. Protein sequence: CASSYSGGRNNEQFF.

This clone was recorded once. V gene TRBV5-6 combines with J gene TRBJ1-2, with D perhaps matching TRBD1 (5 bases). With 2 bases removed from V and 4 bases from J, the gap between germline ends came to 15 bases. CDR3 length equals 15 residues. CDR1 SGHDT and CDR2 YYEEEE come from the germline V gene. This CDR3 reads CASSFRGTGPYGYTF. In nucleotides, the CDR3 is TGTGCCAGCAGCTTCCGGGGGACTGGTCCCTATGGCTACACCTTC.

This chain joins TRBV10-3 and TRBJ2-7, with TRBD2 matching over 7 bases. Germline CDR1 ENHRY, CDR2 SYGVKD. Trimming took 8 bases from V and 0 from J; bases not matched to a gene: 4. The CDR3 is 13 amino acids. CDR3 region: CAIGQRDSYEQYF. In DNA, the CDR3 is TGTGCCATCGGGCAGCGGGACTCCTACGAGCAGTACTTC.

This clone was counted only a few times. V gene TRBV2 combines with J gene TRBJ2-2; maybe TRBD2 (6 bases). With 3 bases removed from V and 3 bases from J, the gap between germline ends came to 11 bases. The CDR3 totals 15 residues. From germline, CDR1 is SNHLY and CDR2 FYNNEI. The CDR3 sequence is CASSDPREDTGELFF. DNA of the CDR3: TGTGCCAGCAGTGATCCGAGGGAGGACACCGGGGAGCTGTTTTTT.

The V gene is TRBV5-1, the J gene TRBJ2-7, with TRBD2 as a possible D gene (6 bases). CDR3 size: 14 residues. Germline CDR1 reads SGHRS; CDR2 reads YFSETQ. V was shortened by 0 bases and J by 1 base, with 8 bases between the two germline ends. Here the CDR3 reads CASSLEGTSYEQYF. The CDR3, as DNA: TGCGCCAGCAGCTTGGAAGGGACTTCCTACGAGCAGTACTTC. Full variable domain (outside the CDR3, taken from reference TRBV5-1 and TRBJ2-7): KAGVTQTPRYLIKTRGQQVTLSCSPISGHRSVSWYQQTPGQGLQFLFEYFSETQRNKGNFPGRFSGRQFSNSRSEMNVSTLELGDSALYLCASSLEGTSYEQYFGPGTRLTVT.

In DNA, the CDR3 is TGTGCCAGCAGCCCACACCGGACAGCCACCGGGGAGCTGTTTTTT. Amino acid sequence: CASSPHRTATGELFF. The V call is TRBV9, the J call TRBJ2-2, with D possibly matching TRBD1 (6 bases). The CDR3 consists of 15 residues. V lost 4 bases, J lost 4 bases, and 14 bases lay in between. Germline V lookup: CDR1 SGDLS, CDR2 YYNGEE.

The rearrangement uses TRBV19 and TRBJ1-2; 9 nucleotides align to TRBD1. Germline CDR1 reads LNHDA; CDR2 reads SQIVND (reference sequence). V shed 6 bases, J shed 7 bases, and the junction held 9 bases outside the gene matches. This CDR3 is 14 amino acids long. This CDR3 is CASSGQGPLSGYTF. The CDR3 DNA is TGTGCCAGTAGCGGACAGGGGCCTTTAAGTGGCTACACCTTC.

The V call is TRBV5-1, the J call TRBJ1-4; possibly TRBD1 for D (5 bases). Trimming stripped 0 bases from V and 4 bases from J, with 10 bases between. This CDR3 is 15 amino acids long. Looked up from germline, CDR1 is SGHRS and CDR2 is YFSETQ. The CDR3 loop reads CASSLADSHNEKLFF. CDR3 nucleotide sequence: TGCGCCAGCAGCTTGGCCGACAGTCATAATGAAAAACTGTTTTTT.

In nucleotides, the CDR3 is TGTGCCAGCTCACCACGGGACAGTCAAGAGACCCAGTACTTC. Translated: CASSPRDSQETQYF. The J gene is TRBJ2-5, the V gene TRBV18, with 7 bases identical to TRBD1. This CDR3 is 14 amino acids long. V was clipped by 1 base and J by 2 bases; unmatched bases: 1. Germline CDR1 KGHSH, CDR2 LQKENI.

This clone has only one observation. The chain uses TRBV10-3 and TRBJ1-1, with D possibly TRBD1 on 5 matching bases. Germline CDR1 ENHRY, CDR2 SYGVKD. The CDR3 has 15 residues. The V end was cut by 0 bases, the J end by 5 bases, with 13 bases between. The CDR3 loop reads CAISESIGVGTEAFF. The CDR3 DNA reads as TGTGCCATCAGTGAGTCGATAGGGGTAGGGACTGAAGCTTTCTTT.

DNA for the CDR3: TGTGCCAGCGGACGGACAGGTCGCGAGCAGTACTTC. Translation gives CASGRTGREQYF. This chain links TRBV28 with TRBJ2-7; TRBD1 matches at 7 bases. Germline V lookup: CDR1 MDHEN, CDR2 SYDVKM. V lost 8 bases, J lost 6 bases, and 7 bases stayed unmatched. The CDR3 contains 12 residues.

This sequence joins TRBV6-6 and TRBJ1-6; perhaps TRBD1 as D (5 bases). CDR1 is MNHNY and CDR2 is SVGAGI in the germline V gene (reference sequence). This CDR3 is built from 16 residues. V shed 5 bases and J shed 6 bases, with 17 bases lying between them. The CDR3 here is CASSREAGTVNSPLHF. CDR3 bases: TGTGCCAGCAGTCGCGAGGCGGGGACTGTTAATTCACCCCTCCACTTT.